Below, 17 T cell receptor beta chains from the same sample are listed, as sequenced in a study of T-cell reconstitution after alpha-beta-depleted transplantation in children. Preparation of the TCRbeta library was carried out with unique molecular identifiers. TCRdb recomputed calls from the PCR reads with MiXCR, one row per CDR3 protein. The data show some 460,000 distinct CDR3 sequences, 15% to 20% seen once. Sequences were derived from PBMCs, mostly from graft donor cells, sampled 360 days after TCRalphabeta/CD19-depleted stem cell transplant. These receptors all stem from a boy under three years old who had a stem cell transplant for Wiskott-Aldrich syndrome, so the T cells may come from the graft donor.

The chain has TRBV4-1 and TRBJ2-7, with D perhaps TRBD1 (5 bases). The CDR3 spans 15 residues. Deletions cut 4 bases from V and 1 base from J, with 14 bases between. Looked up from germline, CDR1 is MGHRA and CDR2 is YSYEKL. In DNA form, the CDR3 reads TGCGCCAGCAGCCGGTCCCCAGGGTTTTCCTACGAGCAGTACTTC. Translating gives CASSRSPGFSYEQYF.

This clonotype was found a few times. The J gene is TRBJ2-7, the V gene TRBV27; 9 bases map to TRBD1. Germline V gene sequence: CDR1 MNHEY, CDR2 SMNVEV (reference sequence). J lost 4 bases, V lost 8 bases, and 9 bases had no gene match. This CDR3 spans 14 amino acids. CDR3 loop: CASRDSGQGYEQYF. The CDR3 DNA is TGTGCCAGCCGCGACTCGGGACAGGGTTACGAGCAGTACTTC.

This clonotype turned up a few times. V is TRBV5-5 and J is TRBJ2-5; no clear D gene. The germline V and J ends were trimmed by 4 bases and 2 bases, with 12 bases remaining between them. CDR3 length equals 14 residues. Germline values: CDR1 SGHKS, CDR2 YYEKEE (reference sequence). CDR3: CASSRSTYQETQYF. The DNA for the CDR3 is TGTGCCAGCAGCCGGTCGACCTATCAAGAGACCCAGTACTTC. The full variable domain, with the rest looked up from reference TRBV5-5 and TRBJ2-5, is DAGVTQSPTHLIKTRGQQVTLRCSPISGHKSVSWYQQVLGQGPQFIFQYYEKEERGRGNFPDRFSARQFPNYSSELNVNALLLGDSALYLCASSRSTYQETQYFGPGTRLLVL.

The gene calls are TRBV20-1 and TRBJ2-5, with 7 bases lining up with TRBD2. V shed 3 bases and J 5 bases; nucleotides not matched to a gene: 12. The CDR3 sequence is 15 residues long. Germline-derived CDR1 and CDR2 are DFQATT and SNEGSKA (reference sequence). The CDR3 DNA sequence: TGCAGTGCTAGTTCGTGGAGCGGGGTGCTGGAGACCCAGTACTTC. Translation: CSASSWSGVLETQYF.

The chain recombines TRBV19 with TRBJ2-4, with D perhaps assigned TRBD1 or TRBD2 (5 bases each). CDR1 is LNHDA, CDR2 SQIVND, per germline (reference sequence). The CDR3 is made up of 16 amino acids. V was pared by 6 bases and J by 1 base, with 16 bases between. Here the CDR3 reads CASRGSRGTAKNIQYF. CDR3 sequence (DNA): TGTGCCAGTAGGGGGTCGAGAGGGACGGCCAAAAACATTCAGTACTTC.

The chain links TRBV7-6 to TRBJ2-7; weak D call: TRBD2 (5 bases). The CDR3 consists of 16 residues. Germline V gene lookup returns CDR1 SGHVS and CDR2 FNYEAQ. V dropped 4 bases and J dropped 0 bases, with 16 bases sitting between them. Here the CDR3 DNA reads TGTGCCAGCAGCTACCTTGTAGGCACTAGCTCCTACGAGCAGTACTTC. The encoded protein is CASSYLVGTSSYEQYF.

V usage is TRBV6-1 and J usage is TRBJ1-2; D is possibly TRBD1 (5 bases). The V gene's germline CDR1 is MNHNS and CDR2 SASEGT. V gave up 6 bases and J gave up 3 bases, with 14 bases separating them. CDR3 length equals 14 residues. In nucleotides, the CDR3 is TGTGCCAGCAGGCCTCCCGGGACTGACTATGGCTACACCTTC. This encodes CASRPPGTDYGYTF.

This clonotype came up a few times. The rearrangement joins TRBV30 to TRBJ2-7, with D tentatively TRBD1 or TRBD2 (5 bases each). The germline V and J ends were trimmed by 2 bases and 0 bases, with 11 bases remaining between them. This CDR3 contains 14 residues. The germline V gene encodes CDR1 GTSNPN and CDR2 SVGIG (reference sequence). CDR3 protein: CAWSRDHSSYEQYF. CDR3 coding DNA: TGTGCCTGGAGTCGGGACCACAGCTCCTACGAGCAGTACTTC.

The chain carries TRBV11-2 and TRBJ2-6; D not resolved. The CDR3 runs to 18 residues. V was cut by 4 bases and J by 0 bases, with 16 bases left in between. The V gene's germline CDR1 is SGHAT and CDR2 FQNNGV. Here the CDR3 reads CASSSARKRNSGANVLTF. In DNA, the CDR3 is TGTGCCAGCAGCTCAGCTAGAAAGAGGAACTCTGGGGCCAACGTCCTGACTTTC.

The chain recombines TRBV11-3 with TRBJ1-4; possibly TRBD1 for D (6 bases). Germline CDR1 and CDR2: SGHNT and YENEEA. This CDR3 contains 13 residues. V lost 8 bases, J lost 8 bases, and 15 bases lay in between. The CDR3 loop is CASGPGHGEKLFF. The CDR3 DNA reads as TGTGCCAGCGGCCCGGGACATGGGGAAAAACTGTTTTTT. Looking up the rest from reference TRBV11-3 and TRBJ1-4 gives the full variable domain: EAGVVQSPRYKIIEKKQPVAFWCNPISGHNTLYWYLQNLGQGPELLIRYENEEAVDDSQLPKDRFSAERLKGVDSTLKIQPAELGDSAVYLCASGPGHGEKLFFGSGTQLSVL.

This clonotype occurred a few times. This chain uses TRBV7-9 with TRBJ1-2; D might be TRBD1 (5 bases). Trimming stripped 5 bases from V and 4 bases from J, with 11 bases between. The germline gives CDR1 SEHNR, CDR2 FQNEAQ (reference sequence). The CDR3 spans 13 residues. The CDR3 DNA follows: TGTGCCAGCAGCACCCGACAGACCTATGGCTACACCTTC. Encoded protein: CASSTRQTYGYTF.

The chain carries TRBV24-1 and TRBJ2-3, with 8 positions matching TRBD2. Germline CDR1 KGHDR, CDR2 SFDVKD. J was trimmed by 2 bases and V by 5 bases; bases with no gene match: 11. This CDR3 is 17 amino acids long. CDR3 sequence: CATSGISSGFITDTQYF. The CDR3 bases are TGTGCCACCAGTGGTATTTCTAGCGGGTTTATCACAGATACGCAGTATTTT.

The table lists this clonotype with many counts. The V and J genes are TRBV24-1 and TRBJ1-1; D ambiguous. Germline V gene sequence: CDR1 KGHDR, CDR2 SFDVKD. Trimming took off 2 bases at V and 1 base at J, with 4 bases between the two ends. This CDR3 has 13 residues. CDR3 in DNA: TGTGCCACCAGTGATTCAGGGAACACTGAAGCTTTCTTT. Amino acids: CATSDSGNTEAFF.

This chain connects TRBV24-1 to TRBJ2-1; unclear D gene. This CDR3 spans 15 amino acids. V shed 5 bases and J shed 4 bases, with 14 bases lying between them. The V gene's germline CDR1 is KGHDR and CDR2 SFDVKD. CDR3 in amino acids: CATSGNSWMYNEQFF. Here the CDR3 DNA reads TGTGCCACCAGTGGTAATAGCTGGATGTACAATGAGCAGTTCTTC.

This sequence joins TRBV2 and TRBJ2-7; a weak D match, TRBD2 (5 bases). The CDR3 consists of 13 residues. V gave up 5 bases and J gave up 5 bases, with 13 bases separating them. CDR1 SNHLY and CDR2 FYNNEI come from the germline V gene. CDR3 DNA: TGTGCCAGCAGTATCCCGGAGGCTCACGAGCAGTACTTC. Translated, it gives CASSIPEAHEQYF. The full variable domain, rest sourced from reference TRBV2 and TRBJ2-7, is EPEVTQTPSHQVTQMGQEVILRCVPISNHLYFYWYRQILGQKVEFLVSFYNNEISEKSEIFDDQFSVERPDGSNFTLKIRSTKLEDSAMYFCASSIPEAHEQYFGPGTRLTVT.

The chain is built from TRBV5-6 and TRBJ2-1; D gene unclear. Trimming removed 2 bases at V and 0 bases at J, with 12 bases between. The germline V gene has CDR1 SGHDT and CDR2 YYEEEE. This CDR3 comprises 16 residues. The CDR3 sequence is CASSFGGYSSYNEQFF. The CDR3 nucleotides are TGTGCCAGCAGCTTTGGTGGATACAGCTCCTACAATGAGCAGTTCTTC.

This clonotype was found once. This chain joins TRBV11-3 and TRBJ2-7, with TRBD2 identical over 10 bases. Looked up from germline, CDR1 is SGHNT and CDR2 is YENEEA. V shed 2 bases and J 0 bases; nucleotides not matched to a gene: 13. This CDR3 has 19 amino acids. CDR3 in DNA: TGTGCCAGCAGCTTATTCCGTAGCGGGGGGCCGAAAAGCTCCTACGAGCAGTACTTC. Amino acid sequence: CASSLFRSGGPKSSYEQYF.